The 16 T cell receptor beta chains presented below share a single source sample, sequenced in a study of shared clonotypes between healthy human individuals. TCRdb keeps only in-frame clones here, not all; method: immunoSEQ multiplex PCR. The sample shows approximately 1,000,000 clones, around three quarters of them seen only once. The material sequenced was memory CD4+ T cells from PBMCs. Indicated subset: CD45RA-negative fraction. The receptors were gathered from a young man in good health. Some clones in this sample may be carry-over from other donors' samples.

This clone was seen a handful of times. This may stem from a read error, because a much larger clone lies one nucleotide away. The same CDR3 also results from other DNA sequences found in this sample. CDR3 DNA: TGTGCCAGCAGTATCGACACTGAAGCTTTCTTT. Its protein product is CASSIDTEAFF. The chain combines TRBV28 with TRBJ1-1; no clear D gene. CDR3 length equals 11 residues. CDR1 MDHEN and CDR2 SYDVKM come from the germline V gene. The germline V and J ends were trimmed by 5 bases and 3 bases, with 4 bases remaining between them.

V usage is TRBV29-1 and J usage is TRBJ2-7; D unresolved. The CDR3 length is 12 residues. Germline loops: CDR1 SQVTM, CDR2 ANQGSEA. The V and J ends lost 6 bases and 1 base respectively, with 10 bases between them. CDR3: CSVLAESYEQYF. The CDR3 bases are TGCAGCGTGTTGGCAGAATCCTACGAGCAGTACTTC.

The CDR3 sequence: CASSPPGVAGLEQYF. For the CDR3, the DNA is TGTGCCAGCTCACCCCCGGGGGTAGCGGGACTAGAGCAGTACTTC. The chain has TRBV18 and TRBJ2-7; the match to TRBD2 covers 8 bases. The CDR3 spans 15 residues. The V segment lost 3 bases and the J segment 7 bases; nucleotides outside the gene matches: 11. Germline V gives CDR1 KGHSH, CDR2 LQKENI. The complete variable domain, with remaining parts taken from reference TRBV18 and TRBJ2-7, reads NAGVMQNPRHLVRRRGQEARLRCSPMKGHSHVYWYRQLPEEGLKFMVYLQKENIIDESGMPKERFSAEFPKEGPSILRIQQVVRGDSAAYFCASSPPGVAGLEQYFGPGTRLTVT.

J is TRBJ1-1 and V is TRBV5-1; possibly TRBD1 for D (5 bases). Germline CDR1 is SGHRS and CDR2 is YFSETQ. Trimming stripped 4 bases from V and 4 bases from J, with 17 bases between. The CDR3 contains 15 residues. CDR3 nucleotide sequence: TGCGCCAGCAGCCCTGAACAAGGGGTGATCACTGAAGCTTTCTTT. Encoded protein: CASSPEQGVITEAFF.

The chain couples TRBV4-1 to TRBJ2-7; either TRBD1 or TRBD2 may supply D (5 bases each). V lost 0 bases and J lost 4, with 22 bases in between. The germline V gene has CDR1 MGHRA and CDR2 YSYEKL. The CDR3 has 18 amino acids. Written as DNA, the CDR3 is TGCGCCAGCAGCCAAGAAGGTTATAGCGACGACAGTGTATACGAGCAGTACTTC. Encoded protein: CASSQEGYSDDSVYEQYF.

This clone has only one observation. This may come from a read error, since a much larger clone is one base off. The chain joins TRBV11-2 to TRBJ1-5, with D uncertain. Trimming removed 1 base from V and 5 bases from J, with 6 bases in between. Germline lookup yields CDR1 SGHAT and CDR2 FQNNGV. The CDR3 is 13 amino acids. In nucleotides, the CDR3 is TGTGCCAGCAGCTTAGCGTGGGATCAGCCCCAGCATTTT. The encoded protein is CASSLAWDQPQHF.

Ten or more counts support this clone. The CDR3 bases are TGTGCCAGCAGTGATGGGGTAAGGAGGCAAGAGACCCAGTACTTC. It is translated as CASSDGVRRQETQYF. The chain is built from TRBV25-1 and TRBJ2-5; D perhaps matches TRBD2 (5 bases). The V gene's germline CDR1 is MGHDK and CDR2 SYGVNS. CDR3 length: 15 residues. The V gene lost 3 bases and the J gene lost 2 bases, with 13 bases spanning the gap.

This clone has a handful of counts. The gene calls are TRBV7-2 and TRBJ2-7; D gene ambiguous. Germline V gene sequence: CDR1 SGHTA, CDR2 FQGNSA. The CDR3 loop spans 14 amino acids. The V end was cut by 1 base, the J end by 3 bases, with 10 bases between. CDR3 sequence reads: CASSLEIGGYEQYF. The CDR3, as DNA: TGTGCCAGCAGCTTAGAAATTGGCGGCTACGAGCAGTACTTC.

This chain joins TRBV6-1 and TRBJ2-1; D is uncertain. CDR1 is MNHNS, CDR2 SASEGT, per germline. This CDR3 is 15 amino acids long. V lost 10 bases, J lost 7 bases, and 23 bases lay in between. CDR3 loop: CATQSLLSRENEQFF. Here the CDR3 DNA reads TGTGCCACCCAGTCGCTCTTGTCTAGAGAGAATGAGCAGTTCTTC.

The chain's CDR3 is CASSAFGRSTDTQYF. CDR3 DNA sequence: TGTGCCAGCAGTGCTTTCGGGAGGAGCACAGATACGCAGTATTTT. V usage is TRBV6-1 and J usage is TRBJ2-3, with 7 bases aligning to TRBD2. J was trimmed by 0 bases and V by 4 bases; bases with no gene match: 4. The CDR3 is made up of 15 amino acids. Germline CDR1 and CDR2: MNHNS and SASEGT.

The J gene is TRBJ2-1, the V gene TRBV5-1; D possibly matches TRBD1 or TRBD2 (5 bases each). Germline loops: CDR1 SGHRS, CDR2 YFSETQ. CDR3 size: 15 residues. The V and J ends lost 3 bases and 7 bases respectively, with 17 bases between them. CDR3 nucleotide sequence: TGCGCCAGCAGCTCAATTACCGGGACCCGGAATGAGCAGTTCTTC. Protein sequence: CASSSITGTRNEQFF.

On this clone: This specimen includes other DNA sequences encoding the same CDR3. This chain connects TRBV5-1 to TRBJ2-5, with a weak D call TRBD1 (8 bases). This CDR3 is 14 amino acids long. Germline V gene sequence: CDR1 SGHRS, CDR2 YFSETQ. Trimming took 4 bases from V and 5 from J, leaving 15 bases between them. CDR3 DNA sequence: TGCGCCAGCAGCCCAGGACAGGGAGGGGAGACCCAGTACTTC. This gives the protein CASSPGQGGETQYF.

This clone was detected only a few times. This sequence joins TRBV6-6 and TRBJ1-1; D may be TRBD1 (5 bases). Between the trimmed V and J ends, which lost 3 bases and 7 bases, there was a span of 15 bases. The CDR3 consists of 14 residues. Germline V gives CDR1 MNHNY, CDR2 SVGAGI (reference sequence). The chain's CDR3 is CASSYQGSANEAFF. CDR3 DNA sequence: TGTGCCAGCAGTTATCAGGGTAGTGCGAATGAAGCTTTCTTT.

The chain recombines TRBV5-4 with TRBJ2-2, with 8 nucleotides matching TRBD1. With 0 bases clipped from V and 4 bases from J, the junction kept 2 bases outside the gene matches. Germline CDR1 reads SGHNT; CDR2 reads YYREEE (reference sequence). The CDR3 is 15 amino acids. The CDR3 sequence is CASSLVQGGTGELFF. DNA for the CDR3: TGTGCCAGCAGCTTGGTACAGGGGGGCACCGGGGAGCTGTTTTTT.

The chain joins TRBV18 to TRBJ1-1; tentative D call: TRBD1 (6 bases). CDR1 is KGHSH, CDR2 LQKENI, per germline. This CDR3 has 15 amino acids. The V gene lost 2 bases and the J gene lost 3 bases, with 13 bases spanning the gap. CDR3 DNA sequence: TGTGCCAGCTCACCAACAGGGAGGAGGGACACTGAAGCTTTCTTT. It is translated as CASSPTGRRDTEAFF.

V and J are TRBV7-2 and TRBJ1-1; D is uncertain. V lost 1 base and J lost 5, with 8 bases in between. Per germline, CDR1 SGHTA and CDR2 FQGNSA. The length of the CDR3 is 13 residues. The CDR3 DNA reads as TGTGCCAGCAGCTTAGAGCCTAATACTGAAGCTTTCTTT. Amino acids: CASSLEPNTEAFF.